The subject of this entry is one TCR beta chain. What it recognizes is unknown. Unique molecular identifiers were built into the TCRbeta library. TCRdb reprocessed the PCR reads with MiXCR, giving one entry per CDR3 protein. The sample shows 95,000 to 150,000 distinct CDR3 sequences, under 25% of them seen only once. The sample is drawn from a study of T-cell reconstitution after alpha-beta-depleted transplantation in children. Study-wide findings and caveats: In patients about two months after transplant, alpha-beta T cells reportedly arose from several hundred expanded graft clones. The main origin of T-cell counts and diversity one year after transplant was newly produced T cells. Several patients had high TCRbeta diversity at day 60; it came from surviving recipient T cells and thymic progenitors.

Germline-derived CDR1 and CDR2 are MGHRA and YSYEKL. This CDR3 comprises 15 residues. Trimming pared 5 bases from V and 11 bases from J, leaving 21 bases between. The sequence derives from a male patient aged 2 to 10 who had a stem cell transplant for chronic granulomatous disease, so the T cells may come from the graft donor. The sequenced sample was PBMCs, mostly from graft donor cells, obtained 180 days after TCRalphabeta/CD19-depleted stem cell transplant. The chain is built from TRBV4-1 and TRBJ1-4, with D possibly being TRBD1 (5 bases). In nucleotides, the CDR3 is TGCGCCAGCAGCGGGCTTCAGGACTCCCCAGGGAAACTGTTTTTT. This sequence encodes CASSGLQDSPGKLFF.